This T cell receptor beta chain was found in a study of blood T cell repertoires in COVID-19. The wider study: Sample material is recorded as cDNA or gDNA derived from T cells, B-cell-depleted T cells, or PBMCs.

In the original workflow: Estimation of nucleated cell counts relied on the amplification of reference gene primers. Profiled with immunoSEQ multiplex PCR; TCRdb holds only in-frame clones, not every one. V and J calls and clone size are copied from that table; D and trimming were computed from the DNA. This sample carries approximately 96,000 clones, approximately 90% of them seen once, and the ten largest clones take around 1.6%. Trimming at V came to 1 base and at J to 4 bases, leaving 10 bases not matched to a gene. The V gene's germline CDR1 is SGHVS and CDR2 FQNEAQ. The CDR3 is 17 amino acids. Sequencing used peripheral blood. This sequence was found in a man between 60 and 70 years old with acute or convalescent COVID-19. The chain recombines TRBV7-8 with TRBJ1-5; TRBD1 aligns across 7 bases. CDR3 DNA sequence: TGTGCCAGCAGCTTAGGAGAAGGGGGACAGAGAAATCAGCCCCAGCATTTT. Translating gives CASSLGEGGQRNQPQHF. The whole variable domain, remainder taken from reference TRBV7-8 and TRBJ1-5, is GAGVSQSPRYKVAKRGQDVALRCDPISGHVSLFWYQQALGQGPEFLTYFQNEAQLDKSGLPSDRFFAERPEGSVSTLKIQRTQQEDSAVYLCASSLGEGGQRNQPQHFGDGTRLSIL.